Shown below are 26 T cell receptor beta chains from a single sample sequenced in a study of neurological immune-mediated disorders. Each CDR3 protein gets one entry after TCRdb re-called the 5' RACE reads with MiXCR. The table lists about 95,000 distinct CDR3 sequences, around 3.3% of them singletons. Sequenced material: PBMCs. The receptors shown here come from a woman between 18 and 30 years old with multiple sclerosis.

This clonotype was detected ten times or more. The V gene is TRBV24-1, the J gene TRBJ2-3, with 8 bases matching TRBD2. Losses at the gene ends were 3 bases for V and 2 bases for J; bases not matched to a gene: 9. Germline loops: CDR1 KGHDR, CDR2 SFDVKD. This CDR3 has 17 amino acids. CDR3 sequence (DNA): TGTGCCACCAGTGATCCACGGGGGGGGAGGGTCACAGATACGCAGTATTTT. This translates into CATSDPRGGRVTDTQYF.

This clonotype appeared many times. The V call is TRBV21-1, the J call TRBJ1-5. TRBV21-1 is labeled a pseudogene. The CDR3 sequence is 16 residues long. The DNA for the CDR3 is TGTGCCAGCAGCAAAGCGCTAGTCCAGGGTAATCAGCCCCAGCATTTT. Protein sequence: CASSKALVQGNQPQHF.

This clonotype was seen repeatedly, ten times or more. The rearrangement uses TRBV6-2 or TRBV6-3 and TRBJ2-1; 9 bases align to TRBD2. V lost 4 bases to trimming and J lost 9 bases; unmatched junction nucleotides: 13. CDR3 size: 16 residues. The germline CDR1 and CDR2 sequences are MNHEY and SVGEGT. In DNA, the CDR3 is TGTGCCAGCAGTTCATGGTATGCGGGAGGGCCTGGTGAGCAGTTCTTC. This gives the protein CASSSWYAGGPGEQFF.

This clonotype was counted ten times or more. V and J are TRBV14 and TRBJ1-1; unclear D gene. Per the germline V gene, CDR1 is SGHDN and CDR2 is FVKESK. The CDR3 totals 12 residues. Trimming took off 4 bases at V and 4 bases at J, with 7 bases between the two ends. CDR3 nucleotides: TGTGCCAGCAGCCCCACGGGCACTGAAGCTTTCTTT. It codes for CASSPTGTEAFF.

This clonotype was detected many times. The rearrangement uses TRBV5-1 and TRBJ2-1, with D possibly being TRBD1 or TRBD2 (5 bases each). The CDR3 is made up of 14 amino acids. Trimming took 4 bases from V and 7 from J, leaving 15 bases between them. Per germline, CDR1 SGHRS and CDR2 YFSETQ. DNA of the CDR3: TGCGCCAGCAGCCGGGGCGAAGGGCCGAATGAGCAGTTCTTC. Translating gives CASSRGEGPNEQFF.

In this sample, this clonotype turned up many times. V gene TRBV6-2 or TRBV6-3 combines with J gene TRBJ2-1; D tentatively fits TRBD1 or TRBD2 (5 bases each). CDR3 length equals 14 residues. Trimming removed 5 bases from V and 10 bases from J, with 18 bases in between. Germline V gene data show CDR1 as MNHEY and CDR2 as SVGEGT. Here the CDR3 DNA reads TGTGCCAGCAGTCTACCGGCAGGGAGCCGGGAGCAGTTCTTC. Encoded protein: CASSLPAGSREQFF.

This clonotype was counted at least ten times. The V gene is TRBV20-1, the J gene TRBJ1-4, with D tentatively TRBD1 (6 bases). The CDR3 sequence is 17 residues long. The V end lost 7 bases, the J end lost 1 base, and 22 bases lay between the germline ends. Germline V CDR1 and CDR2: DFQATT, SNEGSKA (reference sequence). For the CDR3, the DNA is TGCAGTGTAGGGGGGCACAGGAAAAAAGGAACTAATGAAAAACTGTTTTTT. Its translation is CSVGGHRKKGTNEKLFF.

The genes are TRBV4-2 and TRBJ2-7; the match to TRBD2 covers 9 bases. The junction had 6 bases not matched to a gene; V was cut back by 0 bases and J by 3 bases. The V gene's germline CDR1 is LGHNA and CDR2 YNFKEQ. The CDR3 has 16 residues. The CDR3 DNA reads TGTGCCAGCAGCCAAGAAGTAGCTAGCGGGAACTACGAGCAGTACTTC. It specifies CASSQEVASGNYEQYF.

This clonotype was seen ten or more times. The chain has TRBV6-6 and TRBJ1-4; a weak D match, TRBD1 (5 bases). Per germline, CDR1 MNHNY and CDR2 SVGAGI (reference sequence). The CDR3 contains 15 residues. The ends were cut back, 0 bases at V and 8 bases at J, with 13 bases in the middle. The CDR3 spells CASSYSLQRGEKLFF. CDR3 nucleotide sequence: TGTGCCAGCAGTTACTCGCTACAGCGGGGGGAAAAACTGTTTTTT.

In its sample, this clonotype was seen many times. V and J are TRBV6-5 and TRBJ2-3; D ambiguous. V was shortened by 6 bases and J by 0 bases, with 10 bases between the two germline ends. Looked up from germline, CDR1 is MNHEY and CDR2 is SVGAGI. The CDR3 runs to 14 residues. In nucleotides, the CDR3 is TGTGCCAGCAGCCGCGTAAGGAGCACAGATACGCAGTATTTT. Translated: CASSRVRSTDTQYF.

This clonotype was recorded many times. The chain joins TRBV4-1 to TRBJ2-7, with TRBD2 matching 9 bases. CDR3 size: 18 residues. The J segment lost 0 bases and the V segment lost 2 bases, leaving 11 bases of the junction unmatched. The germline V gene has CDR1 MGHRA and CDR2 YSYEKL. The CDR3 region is CASSQLLAGLPISYEQYF. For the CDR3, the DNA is TGCGCCAGCAGCCAATTGCTAGCGGGGCTTCCAATCTCCTACGAGCAGTACTTC.

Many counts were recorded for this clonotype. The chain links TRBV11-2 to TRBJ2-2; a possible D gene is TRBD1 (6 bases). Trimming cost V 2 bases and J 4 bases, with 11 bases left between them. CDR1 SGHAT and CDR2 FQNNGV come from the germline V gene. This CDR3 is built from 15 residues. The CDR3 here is CASSLSRGGTGELFF. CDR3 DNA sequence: TGTGCCAGCAGCTTATCGAGAGGGGGCACCGGGGAGCTGTTTTTT.

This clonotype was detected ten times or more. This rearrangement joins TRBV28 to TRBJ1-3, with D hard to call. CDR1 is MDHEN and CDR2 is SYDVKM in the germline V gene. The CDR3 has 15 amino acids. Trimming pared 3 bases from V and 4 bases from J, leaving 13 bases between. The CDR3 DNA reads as TGTGCCAGCAGTTTTTCTGGAGGAGGCGGAAACACCATATATTTT. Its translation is CASSFSGGGGNTIYF.

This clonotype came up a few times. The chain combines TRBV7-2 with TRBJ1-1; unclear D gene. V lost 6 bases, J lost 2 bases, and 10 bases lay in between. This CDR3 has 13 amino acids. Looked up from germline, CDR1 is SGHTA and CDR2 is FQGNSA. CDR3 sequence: CASSSKTNTEAFF. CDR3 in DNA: TGTGCCAGCAGTTCCAAGACAAACACTGAAGCTTTCTTT.

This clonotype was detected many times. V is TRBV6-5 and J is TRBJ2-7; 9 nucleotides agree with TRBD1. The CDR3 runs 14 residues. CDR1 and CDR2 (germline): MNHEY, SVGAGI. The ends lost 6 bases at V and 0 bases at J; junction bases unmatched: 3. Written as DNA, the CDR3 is TGTGCCAGCAGGACAGGGGGAAGCTCCTACGAGCAGTACTTC. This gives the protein CASRTGGSSYEQYF.

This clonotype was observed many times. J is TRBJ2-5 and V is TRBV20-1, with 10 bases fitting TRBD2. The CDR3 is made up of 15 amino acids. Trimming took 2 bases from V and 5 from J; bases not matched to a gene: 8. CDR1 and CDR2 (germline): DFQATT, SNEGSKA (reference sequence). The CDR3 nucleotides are TGCAGTGCTAGATACCAAAGCGGGGGGGGTGAGACCCAGTACTTC. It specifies CSARYQSGGGETQYF.

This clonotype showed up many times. Here the CDR3 DNA reads TGTGCCAGCAGCCGGGGCACGGAGGCCCAAGAGACCCAGTACTTC. Translated: CASSRGTEAQETQYF. V is TRBV5-8 and J is TRBJ2-5, with D possibly called TRBD1 or TRBD2 (5 bases each). CDR3 length equals 15 residues. V gave up 4 bases and J gave up 1 base, with 14 bases separating them. CDR1 and CDR2 from the germline V gene are SGHTS and YDEGEE.

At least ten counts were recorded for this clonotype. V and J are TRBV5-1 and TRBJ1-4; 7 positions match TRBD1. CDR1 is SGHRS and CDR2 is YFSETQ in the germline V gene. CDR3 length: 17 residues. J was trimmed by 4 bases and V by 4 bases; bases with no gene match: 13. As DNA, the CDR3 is TGCGCCAGCAGCATCGACCTCCAGGGGGGCATTAATGAAAAACTGTTTTTT. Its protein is CASSIDLQGGINEKLFF.

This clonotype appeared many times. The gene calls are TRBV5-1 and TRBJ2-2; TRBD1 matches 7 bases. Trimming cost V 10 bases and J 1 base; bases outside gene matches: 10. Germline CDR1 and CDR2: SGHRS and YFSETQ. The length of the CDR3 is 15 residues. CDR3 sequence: CAWKTGTENTGELFF. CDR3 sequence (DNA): TGCGCCTGGAAAACCGGGACAGAGAACACCGGGGAGCTGTTTTTT.

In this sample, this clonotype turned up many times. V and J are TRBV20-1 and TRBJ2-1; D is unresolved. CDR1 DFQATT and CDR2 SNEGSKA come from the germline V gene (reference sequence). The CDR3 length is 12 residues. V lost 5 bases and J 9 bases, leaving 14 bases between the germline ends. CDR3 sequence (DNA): TGCAGTGCTTTTCTAGACTGGCGTGAGCAGTTCTTC. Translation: CSAFLDWREQFF.

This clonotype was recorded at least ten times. The CDR3 region has the DNA TGTGCCACCAGCAGAGGGGGGGGAAGGAATTCACCCCTCCACTTT. It encodes CATSRGGGRNSPLHF. The genes are TRBV15 and TRBJ1-6; possibly TRBD1 for D (5 bases). There are 15 residues in the CDR3. CDR1 is LNHNV and CDR2 is YYDKDF in the germline V gene (reference sequence). V lost 1 base to trimming and J lost 7 bases, with 11 bases between them.

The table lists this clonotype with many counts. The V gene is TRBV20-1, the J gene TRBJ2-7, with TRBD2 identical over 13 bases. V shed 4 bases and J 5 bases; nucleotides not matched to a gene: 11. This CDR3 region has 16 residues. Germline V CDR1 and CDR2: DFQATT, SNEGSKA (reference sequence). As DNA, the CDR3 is TGCAGTGCTACCGCCGGGACTAGCGGGGCCGAGGACGAGCAGTACTTC. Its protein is CSATAGTSGAEDEQYF.

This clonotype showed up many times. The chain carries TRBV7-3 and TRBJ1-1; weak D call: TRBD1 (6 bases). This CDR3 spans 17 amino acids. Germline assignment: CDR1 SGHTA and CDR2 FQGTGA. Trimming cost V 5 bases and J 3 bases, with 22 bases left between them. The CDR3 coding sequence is TGTGCCAGCAGCCCCTATGGCAGGGGCCGGGTGTACACTGAAGCTTTCTTT. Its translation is CASSPYGRGRVYTEAFF.

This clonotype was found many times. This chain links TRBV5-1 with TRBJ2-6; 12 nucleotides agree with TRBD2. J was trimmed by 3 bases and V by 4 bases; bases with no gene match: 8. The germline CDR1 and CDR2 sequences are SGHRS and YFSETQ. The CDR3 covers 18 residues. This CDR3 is CASSTGLAGPGGANVLTF. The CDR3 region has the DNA TGCGCCAGCAGCACCGGACTAGCGGGACCGGGTGGGGCCAACGTCCTGACTTTC.

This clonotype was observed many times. CDR3 DNA: TGTGCCAGCAGTTTAGGGACAGTCACGCAGTATTTT. Translated: CASSLGTVTQYF. The chain links TRBV12-3 or TRBV12-4 to TRBJ2-3, with a possible D match to TRBD1 (6 bases). This CDR3 is 12 amino acids long. V was clipped by 1 base and J by 9 bases, with 8 bases between them.

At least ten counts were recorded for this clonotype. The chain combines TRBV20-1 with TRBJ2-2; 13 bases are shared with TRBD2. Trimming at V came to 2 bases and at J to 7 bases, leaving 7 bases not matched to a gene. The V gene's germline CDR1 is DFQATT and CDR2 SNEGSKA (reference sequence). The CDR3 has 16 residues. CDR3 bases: TGCAGTGCTAGATATGGGACTAGCGGGGATAGCGGGGAGCTGTTTTTT. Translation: CSARYGTSGDSGELFF.